These 27 T cell receptor beta chains were all obtained from the same sample, sequenced in a study of blood T cell repertoires in COVID-19. TCRdb's table, derived via immunoSEQ multiplex PCR, lists solely in-frame clones and lacks some. The sample yields some 260,000 clones, 84% seen once. Specimen: PBMCs or T cells enriched from blood (not recorded which). Receptors originate from a man younger than 40 with acute COVID-19.

This sequence joins TRBV7-2 and TRBJ2-2, with D possibly TRBD1 on 5 matching bases. Trimming shortened V by 3 bases and J by 5 bases, and 22 bases separated the two germline ends. Germline CDR1 SGHTA, CDR2 FQGNSA. The CDR3 contains 18 residues. CDR3 sequence: CASSFVSMGLEKTGELFF. CDR3 nucleotide sequence: TGTGCCAGCAGCTTTGTTAGCATGGGGCTAGAGAAAACCGGGGAGCTGTTTTTT. Full variable domain (missing parts from reference TRBV7-2 and TRBJ2-2): GAGVSQSPSNKVTEKGKDVELRCDPISGHTALYWYRQSLGQGLEFLIYFQGNSAPDKSGLPSDRFSAERTGGSVSTLTIQRTQQEDSAVYLCASSFVSMGLEKTGELFFGEGSRLTVL.

The J gene is TRBJ2-2, the V gene TRBV2; D gene unclear. V was clipped by 5 bases and J by 6 bases, with 10 bases between them. The germline V gene has CDR1 SNHLY and CDR2 FYNNEI. The CDR3 is made up of 13 amino acids. CDR3 bases: TGTGCCAGCAGTCCCCTGAGCGCCGGGGAGCTGTTTTTT. Protein product: CASSPLSAGELFF.

The J gene is TRBJ1-5, the V gene TRBV28; D is undetermined. The germline V gene has CDR1 MDHEN and CDR2 SYDVKM. Deletions cut 3 bases from V and 3 bases from J, with 9 bases between. The CDR3 loop spans 14 amino acids. The CDR3 loop is CASSLIQFNQPQHF. The DNA of the CDR3 is TGTGCCAGCAGTTTGATACAGTTCAATCAGCCCCAGCATTTT.

V gene TRBV12-3 or TRBV12-4 combines with J gene TRBJ1-6, with unresolved D. The ends were cut back, 3 bases at V and 8 bases at J, with 8 bases in the middle. The CDR3 extends over 13 amino acids. The CDR3 here is CASSLRFDSPLHF. The CDR3 DNA follows: TGTGCCAGCAGTTTGAGGTTTGATTCACCCCTCCACTTT.

The chain uses TRBV28 and TRBJ1-1; the D gene is possibly TRBD1 (5 bases). The CDR3 is 15 residues long. The V gene lost 2 bases and the J gene lost 8 bases, with 18 bases spanning the gap. The germline gives CDR1 MDHEN, CDR2 SYDVKM. The CDR3 coding sequence is TGTGCCAGCAGTTTACTCCGTCAGGGCATCATCGAAGCTTTCTTT. Translated: CASSLLRQGIIEAFF.

The chain's CDR3 is CASSKPSGSTSYNEQFF. CDR3 nucleotides: TGTGCCAGCAGCAAACCTAGCGGGAGTACGTCCTACAATGAGCAGTTCTTC. The rearrangement uses TRBV21-1 and TRBJ2-1; TRBD2 is the table's D call, not checked against the DNA. TRBV21-1 represents a pseudogene. There are 17 residues in the CDR3.

V is TRBV6-5 and J is TRBJ2-7, with TRBD1 identical over 7 bases. With V trimmed by 6 bases and J by 9 bases, 8 bases remained unmatched. The CDR3 runs 12 residues. Germline CDR1 MNHEY, CDR2 SVGAGI. The CDR3 loop reads CASSPTGAGQYV. CDR3 in DNA: TGTGCCAGCAGCCCAACAGGGGCAGGGCAGTACGTC.

The gene calls are TRBV5-4 and TRBJ1-1, with D possibly being TRBD1 (5 bases). The germline CDR1 and CDR2 sequences are SGHNT and YYREEE (reference sequence). The CDR3 length is 13 residues. The V end lost 4 bases, the J end lost 0 bases, and 7 bases lay between the germline ends. CDR3 nucleotide sequence: TGTGCCAGCAGCGGGGCCTTGAACACTGAAGCTTTCTTT. It codes for CASSGALNTEAFF.

This clone appeared a single time. The chain couples TRBV7-2 to TRBJ2-1; D might be TRBD2 (6 bases). The CDR3 covers 12 residues. The V end was cut by 1 base, the J end by 11 bases, with 9 bases between. Germline values: CDR1 SGHTA, CDR2 FQGNSA. The CDR3 sequence is CASSLDGGQQFF. Written as DNA, the CDR3 is TGTGCCAGCAGCTTAGACGGGGGACAGCAGTTCTTC.

Concerning this clone: One end of the junction does not line up with germline, which may come from a read error. This chain uses TRBV5-1 with TRBJ1-4, with D possibly matching TRBD1 (6 bases). CDR3 length: 18 residues. Germline V CDR1 and CDR2: SGHRS, YFSETQ. The CDR3 DNA follows: TGTGCCAGCAGCTTGGGGGACACCGTAGTTGCAACTAATGAAAAACTGTTTTTT. Its protein product is CASSLGDTVVATNEKLFF.

The J gene is TRBJ1-2, the V gene TRBV6-5, with 8 bases aligning to TRBD1. Germline lookup yields CDR1 MNHEY and CDR2 SVGAGI. The CDR3 totals 15 residues. Trimming cost V 2 bases and J 3 bases; bases outside gene matches: 5. This CDR3 reads CASSYPQGADYGYTF. The CDR3 nucleotides read TGTGCCAGCAGTTACCCCCAGGGGGCGGACTATGGCTACACCTTC.

The rearrangement uses TRBV6-4 and TRBJ2-7, with 9 bases that match TRBD1. CDR1 is MRHNA, CDR2 SNTAGT, per germline. The trim removed 4 bases at V and 2 bases at J, leaving 3 bases unmatched. This CDR3 has 14 residues. CDR3 bases: TGTGCCAGCAGTGCTGGGGACAGGGCCTACGAGCAGTACGTC. It specifies CASSAGDRAYEQYV.

This clone was counted once. The chain uses TRBV27 and TRBJ2-3; perhaps TRBD2 as D (5 bases). The CDR3 is 16 amino acids. CDR1 and CDR2 (germline): MNHEY, SMNVEV (reference sequence). The V end was cut by 8 bases, the J end by 0 bases, with 18 bases between. The CDR3 DNA is TGTGCCAGCCCTAACGGGGTACAGATTAGCACAGATACGCAGTATTTT. This encodes CASPNGVQISTDTQYF.

This clone turned up a few times. The V gene is TRBV19, the J gene TRBJ1-1, with 9 bases lining up with TRBD1. The CDR3 has 16 amino acids. CDR1 and CDR2 (germline): LNHDA, SQIVND (reference sequence). The V and J ends lost 5 bases and 1 base, in that order; junction bases with no gene match: 8. CDR3 in amino acids: CASSPRTGAWNTEAFF. CDR3 sequence (DNA): TGTGCCAGTAGTCCTCGGACAGGGGCTTGGAACACTGAAGCTTTCTTT.

This chain joins TRBV19 and TRBJ2-6, with TRBD1 identical over 9 bases. CDR1 is LNHDA and CDR2 is SQIVND in the germline V gene (reference sequence). The CDR3 is 18 amino acids. V lost 1 base and J lost 1; bases outside the gene matches: 5. The CDR3 DNA is TGTGCCAGTAGTATAGTGGGGACAGGGTTATCTGGGGCCAACGTCCTGACTTTC. Translating it yields CASSIVGTGLSGANVLTF.

V is TRBV27 and J is TRBJ1-2; 10 bases are shared with TRBD1. This CDR3 has 14 amino acids. Losses at the gene ends were 0 bases for V and 6 bases for J; bases not matched to a gene: 1. From germline, CDR1 is MNHEY and CDR2 SMNVEV (reference sequence). CDR3 sequence reads: CASSLSGQGNGYTF. DNA for the CDR3: TGTGCCAGCAGTTTATCGGGACAGGGGAATGGCTACACCTTC.

The chain combines TRBV4-3 with TRBJ1-3; TRBD1 aligns across 7 bases. With V trimmed by 0 bases and J by 0 bases, 20 bases remained unmatched. Germline V gene data show CDR1 as LGHNA and CDR2 as YSLEER. The CDR3 sequence is 22 residues long. Here the CDR3 DNA reads TGCGCCAGCAGCCAAGATATGATTCCAGGGACAGTTGCCTCCAACTCTGGAAACACCATATATTTT. Its protein product is CASSQDMIPGTVASNSGNTIYF.

This clone turned up a few times. This rearrangement joins TRBV2 to TRBJ1-3, with D possibly being TRBD1 (6 bases). V shed 3 bases and J shed 2 bases, with 11 bases lying between them. CDR1 is SNHLY, CDR2 FYNNEI, per germline. This CDR3 has 15 amino acids. CDR3 protein: CASSERTATGNTIYF. DNA for the CDR3: TGTGCCAGCAGTGAGCGGACAGCAACTGGAAACACCATATATTTT.

The chain recombines TRBV24-1 with TRBJ2-3; D may be TRBD2 (7 bases). The CDR3 runs 16 residues. From germline, CDR1 is KGHDR and CDR2 SFDVKD. V gave up 1 base and J gave up 4 bases, with 14 bases separating them. In nucleotides, the CDR3 is TGTGCCACCAGTGATTTAGGGGGGGCCGATCCAGATACGCAGTATTTT. This codes for CATSDLGGADPDTQYF.

V gene TRBV9 combines with J gene TRBJ2-3; 8 positions match TRBD2. The V gene's germline CDR1 is SGDLS and CDR2 YYNGEE. Germline trimming cut 7 bases from V and 0 bases from J; bases unmatched to any gene: 7. The CDR3 is 15 residues long. The CDR3 here is CASGLGTRSTDTQYF. CDR3 coding DNA: TGTGCCAGCGGCTTAGGGACTAGAAGCACAGATACGCAGTATTTT.

This rearrangement joins TRBV19 to TRBJ2-7, with 14 bases fitting TRBD2. The CDR3 length is 15 residues. CDR1 LNHDA and CDR2 SQIVND come from the germline V gene (reference sequence). V was pared by 5 bases and J by 6 bases, with 6 bases of the junction left unmatched. As DNA, the CDR3 is TGTGCCAGTAGTCCGGGACTAGCGGGAGTGGGCGAGCAGTACGTC. Its protein is CASSPGLAGVGEQYV.

The gene calls are TRBV20-1 and TRBJ2-5, with D possibly TRBD2 on 5 matching bases. This CDR3 contains 11 residues. The germline V gene has CDR1 DFQATT and CDR2 SNEGSKA (reference sequence). The ends were cut back, 4 bases at V and 9 bases at J, with 12 bases in the middle. The CDR3 nucleotides read TGCAGTGCTATTCCCGGGGAAGCCCAGTACTTC. As protein: CSAIPGEAQYF.

The V gene is TRBV18, the J gene TRBJ2-4, with D possibly TRBD2 on 5 matching bases. The CDR3 runs to 16 residues. Germline loops: CDR1 KGHSH, CDR2 LQKENI. Trimming took off 0 bases at V and 0 bases at J, with 9 bases between the two ends. DNA for the CDR3: TGTGCCAGCTCACCACCGATGGAGGTAGCCAAAAACATTCAGTACTTC. It translates to CASSPPMEVAKNIQYF.

The V and J genes are TRBV28 and TRBJ2-3; TRBD1 might be the D (5 bases). The length of the CDR3 is 15 residues. Germline V gene lookup returns CDR1 MDHEN and CDR2 SYDVKM. V was pared by 6 bases and J by 0 bases, with 13 bases between. CDR3 bases: TGTGCCAGCAGGGGGCCCTCGACTAGCACAGATACGCAGTATTTT. It is translated as CASRGPSTSTDTQYF.

This clone has just a few counts. V is TRBV6-1 and J is TRBJ1-2; 9 bases are a match to TRBD1. The V segment lost 2 bases and the J segment 5 bases; nucleotides outside the gene matches: 15. CDR1 and CDR2 (germline): MNHNS, SASEGT. This CDR3 has 18 amino acids. The CDR3 spells CASSEPGTGSRPRYGYTF. The CDR3 DNA sequence: TGTGCCAGCAGTGAACCGGGGACAGGGTCCCGACCACGGTATGGCTACACCTTC.

The rearrangement uses TRBV19 and TRBJ2-1; 9 bases agree with TRBD2. The junction had 11 bases not matched to a gene; V was cut back by 1 base and J by 4 bases. This CDR3 spans 18 amino acids. Looked up from germline, CDR1 is LNHDA and CDR2 is SQIVND (reference sequence). The CDR3 nucleotides are TGTGCCAGTAGTATAGGGAGGCGGGAGGGCCGTAGGTACAATGAGCAGTTCTTC. This codes for CASSIGRREGRRYNEQFF.

The genes are TRBV15 and TRBJ2-5; TRBD2 aligns across 9 bases. There are 12 residues in the CDR3. V was pared by 8 bases and J by 8 bases, with 6 bases of the junction left unmatched. Per germline, CDR1 LNHNV and CDR2 YYDKDF (reference sequence). The CDR3 DNA reads as TGTGCCACCTCTGGGCTAGCGGGAACCCAGTACTTC. It codes for CATSGLAGTQYF.